A selection of T cell receptor beta chains follows, all from one sample in a study of blood T cell repertoires in COVID-19. Assay: immunoSEQ multiplex PCR; the TCRdb copy retains only in-frame clones and omits some. Of about 12,000 clones detected, over 60% appear once; the ten largest clones hold around 9.1%. The sequenced sample was peripheral blood. The origin of the receptors is a man between 60 and 75 years old with COVID-19, enrolled during active disease. Both conserved end residues are part of each CDR3. Each record gives: clone size, D gene, V gene, J gene, CDR3 length, CDR3 DNA, CDR3 protein. The D gene is left open where the match is weak. Expanded clones are given a class, and other clones once, few, many or no size at all.

clone size: once; D gene: -; V gene: TRBV3-1/TRBV3-2; J gene: TRBJ1-1; CDR3 length: 14; CDR3 DNA: TGTGCCAGCAACCCCGGGAGGGCAAGTACTGAAGCTTTCTTT; CDR3 protein: CASNPGRASTEAFF
clone size: -; D gene: -; V gene: TRBV5-5; J gene: TRBJ1-4; CDR3 length: 16; CDR3 DNA: TGTGCCAGCAGCTTGTTGCGGGCAGGAACTAATGAAAAACTGTTTTTT; CDR3 protein: CASSLLRAGTNEKLFF
clone size: -; D gene: TRBD2; V gene: TRBV2; J gene: TRBJ2-2; CDR3 length: 13; CDR3 DNA: TGTGCCAGCACCGGGGGGGTGGCCGGGGAGCTGTTTTTT; CDR3 protein: CASTGGVAGELFF
clone size: -; D gene: -; V gene: TRBV29-1; J gene: TRBJ2-5; CDR3 length: 13; CDR3 DNA: TGCAGCTTCCCCCAGACATACCCCCACACCCAGTACTTC; CDR3 protein: CSFPQTYPHTQYF
clone size: -; D gene: -; V gene: TRBV12-5; J gene: TRBJ2-7; CDR3 length: 17; CDR3 DNA: TGTGCTAGTGGTTTGTCGCTCTTGTGGGACAAGACCTACGAGCAGTACTTC; CDR3 protein: CASGLSLLWDKTYEQYF
clone size: -; D gene: TRBD2; V gene: TRBV7-3; J gene: TRBJ2-2; CDR3 length: 17; CDR3 DNA: TGTGCCAGCAGCTCTCTGGTGCGGGAGTGGGACACCGGGGAGCTGTTTTTT; CDR3 protein: CASSSLVREWDTGELFF
clone size: -; D gene: TRBD1; V gene: TRBV4-2; J gene: TRBJ2-2; CDR3 length: 22; CDR3 DNA: TGTGCCAGCAGCCAACAAATGAACTCCGGGATAACAGGGGTTTTCGGCACCGGGGAGCTGTTTTTT; CDR3 protein: CASSQQMNSGITGVFGTGELFF
clone size: -; D gene: TRBD2; V gene: TRBV19; J gene: TRBJ2-2; CDR3 length: 16; CDR3 DNA: TGTGCCAGTACCCCCGTGGCGACTAGCGGGGCCGGGGAGCTGTTTTTT; CDR3 protein: CASTPVATSGAGELFF
clone size: once; D gene: -; V gene: TRBV5-5; J gene: TRBJ1-1; CDR3 length: 14; CDR3 DNA: TGTGCCAGCAGCTTCTCCCCTGTGAACACTGAAGCTTTCTTT; CDR3 protein: CASSFSPVNTEAFF
clone size: -; D gene: -; V gene: TRBV27; J gene: TRBJ2-3; CDR3 length: 14; CDR3 DNA: TGTGCCAGCAGTTGGGGGGGGCTATCGGATACGCAGTATTTT; CDR3 protein: CASSWGGLSDTQYF
clone size: -; D gene: TRBD2; V gene: TRBV7-8; J gene: TRBJ2-3; CDR3 length: 18; CDR3 DNA: TGTGCCAGCAGCCACCCCCTAGCGGGAGGGATCGGCACAGATACGCAGTATTTT; CDR3 protein: CASSHPLAGGIGTDTQYF
clone size: -; D gene: TRBD1; V gene: TRBV5-4; J gene: TRBJ2-5; CDR3 length: 14; CDR3 DNA: TGTGCCAGCAGATGGGACAGCGACCAAGAGACCCAGTACTTC; CDR3 protein: CASRWDSDQETQYF
clone size: few; D gene: TRBD1; V gene: TRBV11-3; J gene: TRBJ1-2; CDR3 length: 13; CDR3 DNA: TGTGCCAGCAGCCCGGACAGGGATTATGGCTACACCTTC; CDR3 protein: CASSPDRDYGYTF
clone size: -; D gene: -; V gene: TRBV7-3; J gene: TRBJ2-5; CDR3 length: 13; CDR3 DNA: TGTGCCAGCAGCTTACGGGTTGGGGAGACCCAGTACTTC; CDR3 protein: CASSLRVGETQYF
clone size: -; D gene: TRBD2; V gene: TRBV27; J gene: TRBJ2-3; CDR3 length: 20; CDR3 DNA: TGTGCCAGCAGTTTAGCCCCCTCTGGCGGGGGGATTCCTAGCACAGATACGCAGTATTTT; CDR3 protein: CASSLAPSGGGIPSTDTQYF
clone size: -; D gene: TRBD2; V gene: TRBV27; J gene: TRBJ2-1; CDR3 length: 16; CDR3 DNA: TGTGCCAGCAACCCGGGACTAGCGGGGGGGCCGTGGGAGCAGTTCTTC; CDR3 protein: CASNPGLAGGPWEQFF
clone size: -; D gene: TRBD2; V gene: TRBV4-1; J gene: TRBJ2-3; CDR3 length: 15; CDR3 DNA: TGCGCCAGCAGCCTAACGGGGGGGAGCACAGATACGCAGTATTTT; CDR3 protein: CASSLTGGSTDTQYF
clone size: few; D gene: -; V gene: TRBV6-1; J gene: TRBJ1-5; CDR3 length: 13; CDR3 DNA: TGTGCCAGCAGCCCCAGGCGAGATCAGCCCCAGCATTTT; CDR3 protein: CASSPRRDQPQHF
clone size: few; D gene: -; V gene: TRBV24-1; J gene: TRBJ1-2; CDR3 length: 15; CDR3 DNA: TGTGCCACCAGTGATTCTGTCCAGGGAATGTTCGGCTACACCTTC; CDR3 protein: CATSDSVQGMFGYTF
clone size: -; D gene: -; V gene: TRBV27; J gene: TRBJ1-5; CDR3 length: 13; CDR3 DNA: TGTGCCAGCAGTTTGAGGCAGTGGCAGCCCCAGCATTTT; CDR3 protein: CASSLRQWQPQHF
clone size: -; D gene: -; V gene: TRBV20-1; J gene: TRBJ1-5; CDR3 length: 14; CDR3 DNA: TGCAGTGCTAGTATATTCAGGGTCAATCAGCCCCAGCATTTT; CDR3 protein: CSASIFRVNQPQHF
clone size: -; D gene: TRBD2; V gene: TRBV28; J gene: TRBJ2-7; CDR3 length: 17; CDR3 DNA: TGTGCCAGCAGCCCTGGGGTAGCGGGGGCCCTTACGGGGGAGCAGTACTTC; CDR3 protein: CASSPGVAGALTGEQYF
clone size: -; D gene: -; V gene: TRBV6-5; J gene: TRBJ1-1; CDR3 length: 14; CDR3 DNA: TGTGCCAGCAGTTGGAAACTCGGGGACACTGAAGCTTTCTTT; CDR3 protein: CASSWKLGDTEAFF
clone size: -; D gene: TRBD1; V gene: TRBV14; J gene: TRBJ2-5; CDR3 length: 17; CDR3 DNA: TGTGCCAGCAGCCTTGGTCCATCAGACAGGGGCCAAGAGACCCAGTACTTC; CDR3 protein: CASSLGPSDRGQETQYF
clone size: -; D gene: TRBD1; V gene: TRBV6-5; J gene: TRBJ2-2; CDR3 length: 14; CDR3 DNA: TGTGCCAGCAAGTGGACAGGGGTGGGCGGGGAGCTGTTTTTT; CDR3 protein: CASKWTGVGGELFF
clone size: -; D gene: -; V gene: TRBV27; J gene: TRBJ1-1; CDR3 length: 11; CDR3 DNA: TGTGCCAGCAGTCCCAGGGTGGGAGCTTTCTTT; CDR3 protein: CASSPRVGAFF
clone size: -; D gene: TRBD2; V gene: TRBV27; J gene: TRBJ2-1; CDR3 length: 16; CDR3 DNA: TGTGCCAGCAATTTGGTGCGGGGGAGCTCCTACAATGAGCAGTTCTTC; CDR3 protein: CASNLVRGSSYNEQFF
clone size: once; D gene: -; V gene: TRBV5-1; J gene: TRBJ2-6; CDR3 length: 16; CDR3 DNA: TGCGCCAGCAGCCCCCTCCCCGGGTACGGGGCCAACGTCCTGACTTTC; CDR3 protein: CASSPLPGYGANVLTF
clone size: -; D gene: -; V gene: TRBV10-3; J gene: TRBJ1-3; CDR3 length: 14; CDR3 DNA: TGTGCCATCAGTGAGAGTAGCTCTGGAAACACCATATATTTT; CDR3 protein: CAISESSSGNTIYF
clone size: once; D gene: -; V gene: TRBV7-2; J gene: TRBJ2-6; CDR3 length: 15; CDR3 DNA: TGTGCCAGCAGCTTAGACGGTGCTGGGGCCAACGTCCTGACTTTC; CDR3 protein: CASSLDGAGANVLTF
clone size: -; D gene: TRBD2; V gene: TRBV4-3; J gene: TRBJ2-3; CDR3 length: 15; CDR3 DNA: TGCGCCAGCAGCCAAGAAGGGACTAGCGGGATCCCGCAGTATTTT; CDR3 protein: CASSQEGTSGIPQYF
clone size: few; D gene: -; V gene: TRBV3-1/TRBV3-2; J gene: TRBJ1-1; CDR3 length: 13; CDR3 DNA: TGTGCCAGCTGCGAGGGTTCCTACACTGAAGCTTTCTTT; CDR3 protein: CASCEGSYTEAFF
clone size: -; D gene: -; V gene: TRBV28; J gene: TRBJ1-6; CDR3 length: 13; CDR3 DNA: TGTGCCAGCAACTCAGGGGTACGTTCACCCCTCCACTTT; CDR3 protein: CASNSGVRSPLHF
clone size: -; D gene: -; V gene: TRBV4-1; J gene: TRBJ1-5; CDR3 length: 16; CDR3 DNA: TGCGCCAGCAGCCAAGATCGAGGGCGGGGCAATCAGCCCCAGCATTTT; CDR3 protein: CASSQDRGRGNQPQHF
clone size: -; D gene: TRBD1; V gene: TRBV24-1; J gene: TRBJ2-1; CDR3 length: 15; CDR3 DNA: TGTGCCACCAGTCTAGGAACAGGGGCCGGGAATGAGCAGTTCTTC; CDR3 protein: CATSLGTGAGNEQFF
clone size: -; D gene: TRBD1; V gene: TRBV6-1; J gene: TRBJ2-3; CDR3 length: 15; CDR3 DNA: TGTGCCAGCAGTGATCGGACAGGGGCCACAGATACGCAGTATTTT; CDR3 protein: CASSDRTGATDTQYF
clone size: -; D gene: TRBD1; V gene: TRBV29-1; J gene: TRBJ1-2; CDR3 length: 14; CDR3 DNA: TGCAGCGCCCACGGGACAGCTTCCCCCTATGGCTACACCTTC; CDR3 protein: CSAHGTASPYGYTF
clone size: -; D gene: TRBD2; V gene: TRBV2; J gene: TRBJ2-5; CDR3 length: 15; CDR3 DNA: TGTGCCAGCAAGGGAAGCGGGGGGGCCCTGGAGACCCAGTACTTC; CDR3 protein: CASKGSGGALETQYF
clone size: -; D gene: TRBD2; V gene: TRBV7-9; J gene: TRBJ2-7; CDR3 length: 18; CDR3 DNA: TGTGCCAGCAGCTTAGTAGGTTCGATAGGCGGGGGGCCCTACGAGCAGTACTTC; CDR3 protein: CASSLVGSIGGGPYEQYF
clone size: -; D gene: -; V gene: TRBV3-1/TRBV3-2; J gene: TRBJ2-7; CDR3 length: 12; CDR3 DNA: TGTGCCAGCAGCCAAGAGTCCCTCGAGCAGTACTTC; CDR3 protein: CASSQESLEQYF
clone size: -; D gene: TRBD2; V gene: TRBV10-3; J gene: TRBJ2-3; CDR3 length: 18; CDR3 DNA: TGTGCCATCAGTGAGTCCCAGCAGGGACTAGCGGACACAGATACGCAGTATTTT; CDR3 protein: CAISESQQGLADTDTQYF
clone size: once; D gene: TRBD1; V gene: TRBV27; J gene: TRBJ1-1; CDR3 length: 13; CDR3 DNA: TGTGCCAGCGGGGACAGGGTCAGGACTGAAGCTTTCTTT; CDR3 protein: CASGDRVRTEAFF
clone size: -; D gene: -; V gene: TRBV6-5; J gene: TRBJ1-5; CDR3 length: 15; CDR3 DNA: TGTGCCAGCAGTAACACGGACAGAAACAATCAGCCCCAGCATTTT; CDR3 protein: CASSNTDRNNQPQHF
clone size: -; D gene: -; V gene: TRBV7-9; J gene: TRBJ1-3; CDR3 length: 14; CDR3 DNA: TGTGCCAGCAATGAAGGGGACTCTGGAAACACCATATATTTT; CDR3 protein: CASNEGDSGNTIYF
clone size: once; D gene: -; V gene: TRBV5-1; J gene: TRBJ1-4; CDR3 length: 15; CDR3 DNA: TGCGCCAGCAGCCGGGGGTCCGCAACTAATGAAAAACTGTTTTTT; CDR3 protein: CASSRGSATNEKLFF
clone size: once; D gene: TRBD1; V gene: TRBV6-2/TRBV6-3; J gene: TRBJ1-5; CDR3 length: 14; CDR3 DNA: TGTGCCAGCAGTACAGGGGGCGCAAGGCAGCCCCAGCATTTT; CDR3 protein: CASSTGGARQPQHF
clone size: -; D gene: -; V gene: TRBV19; J gene: TRBJ2-2; CDR3 length: 17; CDR3 DNA: TGTGCCAGTAGTTACCTCCAGGGGCTTACTTACACCGGGGAGCTGTTTTTT; CDR3 protein: CASSYLQGLTYTGELFF
clone size: few; D gene: TRBD2; V gene: TRBV18; J gene: TRBJ2-1; CDR3 length: 14; CDR3 DNA: TGTGCCAGCTCACCACGGGGGGGGGACAATGAGCAGTTCTTC; CDR3 protein: CASSPRGGDNEQFF
clone size: few; D gene: -; V gene: TRBV10-3; J gene: TRBJ2-3; CDR3 length: 17; CDR3 DNA: TGTGCCATCAGTGATATTGAGACAAGTGGAGGCGCAGATACGCAGTATTTT; CDR3 protein: CAISDIETSGGADTQYF
clone size: once; D gene: TRBD2; V gene: TRBV7-2; J gene: TRBJ2-1; CDR3 length: 15; CDR3 DNA: TGTGCCAGCAGCTTAAATAGCGGGAGAACCAATGAGCAGTTCTTC; CDR3 protein: CASSLNSGRTNEQFF
clone size: -; D gene: TRBD2; V gene: TRBV24-1; J gene: TRBJ2-5; CDR3 length: 17; CDR3 DNA: TGTGCCACCAGTGATTTTCCCGGGACTAGCGGGAGCAAGACCCAGTACTTC; CDR3 protein: CATSDFPGTSGSKTQYF
clone size: -; D gene: -; V gene: TRBV13; J gene: TRBJ1-1; CDR3 length: 15; CDR3 DNA: TGTGCCAGCAGCGGGGGAGGTCACTTGAACACTGAAGCTTTCTTT; CDR3 protein: CASSGGGHLNTEAFF
clone size: few; D gene: TRBD2; V gene: TRBV9; J gene: TRBJ2-1; CDR3 length: 18; CDR3 DNA: TGTGCCAGCAGCACCCGGGTTAGCGGGAAGAGCTCCTACAATGAGCAGTTCTTC; CDR3 protein: CASSTRVSGKSSYNEQFF
clone size: -; D gene: TRBD2; V gene: TRBV3-1/TRBV3-2; J gene: TRBJ2-2; CDR3 length: 19; CDR3 DNA: TGTGCCAGCAGCCAGACGCCCGGGACTAGCGGGGGGAACACCGGGGAGCTGTTTTTT; CDR3 protein: CASSQTPGTSGGNTGELFF
clone size: -; D gene: TRBD1; V gene: TRBV24-1; J gene: TRBJ2-1; CDR3 length: 18; CDR3 DNA: TGTGCCACCAGTGAATTCTCCGGGACAGGGATCTCCTACAATGAGCAGTTCTTC; CDR3 protein: CATSEFSGTGISYNEQFF